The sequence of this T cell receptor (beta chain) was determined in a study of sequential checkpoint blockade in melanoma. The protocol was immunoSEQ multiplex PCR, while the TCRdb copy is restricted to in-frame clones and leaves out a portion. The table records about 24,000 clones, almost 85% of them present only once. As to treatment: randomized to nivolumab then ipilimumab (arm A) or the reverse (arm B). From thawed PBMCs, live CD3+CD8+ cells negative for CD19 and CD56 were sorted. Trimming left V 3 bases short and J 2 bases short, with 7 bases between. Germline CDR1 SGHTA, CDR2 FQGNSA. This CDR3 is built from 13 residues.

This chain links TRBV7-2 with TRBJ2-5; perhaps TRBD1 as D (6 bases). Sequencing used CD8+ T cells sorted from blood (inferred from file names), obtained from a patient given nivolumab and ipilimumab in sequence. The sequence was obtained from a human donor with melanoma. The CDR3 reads CASSFGQQETQYF. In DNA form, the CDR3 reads TGTGCCAGCAGCTTTGGACAGCAAGAGACCCAGTACTTC.